This is a list of T cell receptor beta chains from one sample in a study of early T cells in non-severe SARS-CoV-2 infection. TCRdb analysed the 5' RACE reads with MiXCR anew, one entry per CDR3 protein. The sample records roughly 34,000 distinct CDR3 sequences, around 3.9% being singletons. Sequenced material: whole blood. These receptors all come from an adult who was a healthcare worker with PCR-confirmed SARS-CoV-2 infection or an uninfected control (not recorded which). The CDR3 runs from the conserved cysteine through the conserved F or W. The D gene is left open where the match is weak. Expanded clones are given a class, and other clones once, few, many or no size at all.

cdr3_nt | cdr3_aa | v_call | clone_size | d_call | j_call
TGTGCCAGCAGTCTCCCGGGGTCGGTATTGCACAATGAGCAGTTCTTC | CASSLPGSVLHNEQFF | TRBV28 | NA | NA | TRBJ2-1
TGTGCCAGCAGCTTCTCCGGGACTAGCGGGGGTGAGCAGTTCTTC | CASSFSGTSGGEQFF | TRBV5-4 | many | TRBD2 | TRBJ2-1
TGTGCCAGCAGTTCCCCCTACAGCGACTACAAGGGAAAACTGTTTTTT | CASSSPYSDYKGKLFF | TRBV6-2/TRBV6-3 | many | NA | TRBJ1-4
TGCGCCAGCAGCTTGGGGACTAGCGGGAGCCTTGATGAGCAGTTCTTC | CASSLGTSGSLDEQFF | TRBV5-1 | many | TRBD2 | TRBJ2-1
TGTGCCAGCAGCTCTGGACAAGGACGGAATGAGCAGTTCTTC | CASSSGQGRNEQFF | TRBV7-2 | few | NA | TRBJ2-1
TGTGCCAGTAGTATAGGACCGGGACAGGGGTCCATCCAGCTGTCCTACGAGCAGTACTTC | CASSIGPGQGSIQLSYEQYF | TRBV19 | NA | TRBD1 | TRBJ2-7
TGTGCCAGCAGATCCCCGGGCGGGAGGAACACCGGGGAGCTGTTTTTT | CASRSPGGRNTGELFF | TRBV7-9 | many | TRBD2 | TRBJ2-2
TGCGCCAGCAGCCTCGACAGGGTCGCGCGCGAGCAGTACTTC | CASSLDRVAREQYF | TRBV5-1 | many | TRBD1 | TRBJ2-7
TGCGCCAGCAGCTCCGGGACTAGCGGGAGGTACCCAGAGCAGTTCTTC | CASSSGTSGRYPEQFF | TRBV5-1 | many | TRBD2 | TRBJ2-1
TGTGCCAGCAGTTTACAGCGGGGGTTCGTACAAGATACGCAGTATTTT | CASSLQRGFVQDTQYF | TRBV27 | many | TRBD2 | TRBJ2-3
TGCAGTGCTTCCATCCGGGAGGAGCAGTACTTC | CSASIREEQYF | TRBV20-1 | many | NA | TRBJ2-7
TGTGCCAGCAGCTTACGACAGGAAAAGAGCTACACCTTC | CASSLRQEKSYTF | TRBV7-2 | many | NA | TRBJ1-2
TGTGCCAGCAGTACGGGACTAGCATCCACCTACGAGCAGTACTTC | CASSTGLASTYEQYF | TRBV12-3/TRBV12-4 | many | TRBD2 | TRBJ2-7
TGTGCCAGCAGTATTAGCGGGGGGCCCTCCTACGAGCAGTACTTC | CASSISGGPSYEQYF | TRBV12-3/TRBV12-4 | many | TRBD2 | TRBJ2-7
TGTGCCAGCAGCCAGGCGGGGGAACAAGAGACCCAGTACTTC | CASSQAGEQETQYF | TRBV7-3 | many | TRBD2 | TRBJ2-5
TGTGCCAGCAGTTTATCAGCGACCAGGACAGGGGTGTTGGAGACCCAGTACTTC | CASSLSATRTGVLETQYF | TRBV27 | NA | TRBD1 | TRBJ2-5
TGTGCCAGCCTCCGAAAAGAGACCCAGTACTTC | CASLRKETQYF | TRBV28 | NA | NA | TRBJ2-5
TGTGCCAGCAGCTTAGTTGCGACTAGCGGGAGGAATGAGCAGTTCTTC | CASSLVATSGRNEQFF | TRBV7-8 | many | TRBD2 | TRBJ2-1
TGTGCCAGCTCACCACGAAATTTGGCCAGACAGGGGGGATCGAACACTGAAGCTTTCTTT | CASSPRNLARQGGSNTEAFF | TRBV18 | few | TRBD1 | TRBJ1-1
TGTGCCAGCAGTGAAGCGCAGGGGGGAGGCTATGGCTACACCTTC | CASSEAQGGGYGYTF | TRBV6-1 | many | TRBD1 | TRBJ1-2
TGCGCCAGCAGTGCCACTAGCGGGAGTGCAGATACGCAGTATTTT | CASSATSGSADTQYF | TRBV10-1 | many | TRBD2 | TRBJ2-3
TGTGCCAGCAGCCAAGAAAGCGGGTCCCCGTATGAGCAGTTCTTC | CASSQESGSPYEQFF | TRBV4-2 | many | NA | TRBJ2-1
TGTGCCAGTAGTATAGATACGGGAGATGTTGTCCTGACTTTC | CASSIDTGDVVLTF | TRBV19 | few | NA | TRBJ2-6
TGTGCCAGCAACCTAAGCGGGAACACCGGGGAGCTGTTTTTT | CASNLSGNTGELFF | TRBV6-2/TRBV6-3 | many | NA | TRBJ2-2
TGTGCCAGCAGAAGTGGTGGGGCCAACGTCCTGACTTTC | CASRSGGANVLTF | TRBV13 | many | NA | TRBJ2-6
TGTGCCAGCAGCTTCGTCACCCAAGAGACCCAGTACTTC | CASSFVTQETQYF | TRBV7-6 | many | NA | TRBJ2-5
TGTGCCTGGAGACCACTCTACACTGAAGCTTTCTTT | CAWRPLYTEAFF | TRBV30 | few | NA | TRBJ1-1
TGCAGTGCTAGAGACCGGGGGAGATCAGAAAAACTGTTTTTT | CSARDRGRSEKLFF | TRBV20-1 | many | NA | TRBJ1-4
TGTGCCAGCAGCCCTGGACGGAACCAAGAGACCCAGTACTTC | CASSPGRNQETQYF | TRBV7-8 | many | NA | TRBJ2-5